This passage covers 17 T cell receptor beta chains from one sample sequenced in a study of PD-1 blockade in classical Hodgkin lymphoma. No patient escaped relapse after autologous stem cell transplantation, and brentuximab vedotin exposure varied. Out of thawed PBMCs, magnetic negative selection purified CD4+ T cells. This table comes from immunoSEQ multiplex PCR, and its TCRdb copy is limited to in-frame clones, with some not included. There are 16,000 or so clones in the sample; just under 85% occur only once, and 1% lies in the top ten. The specimen was CD4+ T cells from blood, collected at baseline. The source is a human donor with classical Hodgkin lymphoma.

This clone has a single count. V usage is TRBV28 and J usage is TRBJ1-3; a weak D match, TRBD1 (6 bases). Deletions cut 10 bases from V and 4 bases from J, with 23 bases between. CDR1 and CDR2 (germline): MDHEN, SYDVKM. This CDR3 contains 16 residues. The CDR3 DNA follows: TGTGCCACCAGCGGTTGGCCCGGGGGGGCGGGAAACACCATATATTTT. This sequence encodes CATSGWPGGAGNTIYF.

The table lists this clone with a few counts. The chain has TRBV30 and TRBJ1-5, with 7 bases that match TRBD1. V was pared by 2 bases and J by 1 base, with 11 bases of the junction left unmatched. The germline V gene encodes CDR1 GTSNPN and CDR2 SVGIG (reference sequence). The CDR3 is made up of 17 amino acids. The CDR3 region has the DNA TGTGCCTGGAGTATACATTGGGACAGCGGGAGCAATCAGCCCCAGCATTTT. Translated: CAWSIHWDSGSNQPQHF.

In this sample, this clone turned up a few times. V gene TRBV7-9 combines with J gene TRBJ1-2; 8 bases fit TRBD1. J lost 8 bases, V lost 11 bases, and 13 bases had no gene match. The CDR3 spans 13 residues. CDR1 and CDR2 (germline): SEHNR, FQNEAQ (reference sequence). The CDR3 DNA reads TGTGCCGTTACGGGACAGGCGAGTTTGGGCTACACCTTC. This codes for CAVTGQASLGYTF.

V is TRBV4-2 and J is TRBJ1-1, with D possibly TRBD1 on 5 matching bases. Germline CDR1 reads LGHNA; CDR2 reads YNFKEQ. Trimming shortened V by 5 bases and J by 1 base, and 11 bases separated the two germline ends. The CDR3 spans 14 residues. The CDR3 DNA reads TGTGCCAGCAGCGGCTCACAGGCGAACACTGAAGCTTTCTTT. Protein: CASSGSQANTEAFF.

The table lists this clone with a count of one. The rearrangement joins TRBV5-1 to TRBJ2-7; 9 nucleotides align to TRBD1. Germline V CDR1 and CDR2: SGHRS, YFSETQ. This CDR3 is 14 amino acids long. V lost 3 bases and J lost 3; bases outside the gene matches: 4. The CDR3 protein is CASSWDRVFYEQYF. In nucleotides, the CDR3 is TGCGCCAGCAGCTGGGACAGGGTCTTCTACGAGCAGTACTTC.

The chain employs TRBV25-1 and TRBJ1-2; D unresolved. Trimming took off 3 bases at V and 7 bases at J, with 6 bases between the two ends. Germline values: CDR1 MGHDK, CDR2 SYGVNS. The CDR3 extends over 11 amino acids. The CDR3: CASSDPRGYTF. The CDR3 coding sequence is TGTGCCAGCAGTGACCCCCGTGGCTACACCTTC.

CDR3 in DNA: TGCGCCAGCAGCTTAGACAGGGCACATGGCTACACCTTC. Protein sequence: CASSLDRAHGYTF. The rearrangement uses TRBV5-1 and TRBJ1-2; 7 positions agree with TRBD1. In germline, CDR1 is SGHRS, CDR2 YFSETQ. The CDR3 consists of 13 residues. V trimming: 2 bases; J trimming: 6 bases; junction bases outside the gene matches: 4.

The V and J genes are TRBV19 and TRBJ2-1; D unclear. V was clipped by 3 bases and J by 2 bases, with 2 bases between them. Germline V gene data show CDR1 as LNHDA and CDR2 as SQIVND (reference sequence). This CDR3 has 12 residues. DNA of the CDR3: TGTGCCAGTAGTATGACCTACAATGAGCAGTTCTTC. Amino acids: CASSMTYNEQFF.

This clone was counted once. The chain has TRBV7-9 and TRBJ2-7; perhaps TRBD2 as D (6 bases). V shed 1 base and J shed 5 bases, with 18 bases lying between them. CDR1 is SEHNR, CDR2 FQNEAQ, per germline (reference sequence). This CDR3 contains 16 residues. CDR3 coding DNA: TGTGCCAGCAGCTTAGTTTTTGGCGGGGATTCCGACGAGCAGTACTTC. This encodes CASSLVFGGDSDEQYF. The entire variable domain, with the rest obtained from reference TRBV7-9 and TRBJ2-7, is as follows: DTGVSQNPRHKITKRGQNVTFRCDPISEHNRLYWYRQTLGQGPEFLTYFQNEAQLEKSRLLSDRFSAERPKGSFSTLEIQRTEQGDSAMYLCASSLVFGGDSDEQYFGPGTRLTVT.

This chain connects TRBV7-2 to TRBJ2-6; D might be TRBD2 (5 bases). Trimming cost V 1 base and J 0 bases, with 7 bases left between them. The CDR3 has 16 amino acids. CDR1 SGHTA and CDR2 FQGNSA come from the germline V gene. The CDR3 is CASSLGGSSGANVLTF. In DNA, the CDR3 is TGTGCCAGCAGCTTAGGTGGGAGCTCTGGGGCCAACGTCCTGACTTTC.

The V call is TRBV5-4, the J call TRBJ2-3, with 9 bases matching TRBD1. V lost 2 bases and J lost 6; bases outside the gene matches: 10. The germline gives CDR1 SGHNT, CDR2 YYREEE (reference sequence). The CDR3 sequence is 16 residues long. The CDR3 sequence is CASSLGGQGETDTQYF. The CDR3 coding sequence is TGTGCCAGCAGCTTAGGGGGACAGGGTGAAACGGATACGCAGTATTTT.

The J gene is TRBJ2-3, the V gene TRBV19; weak D call: TRBD2 (5 bases). Germline V CDR1 and CDR2: LNHDA, SQIVND (reference sequence). The CDR3 sequence is 15 residues long. Trimming removed 6 bases from V and 0 bases from J, with 13 bases in between. The CDR3 loop reads CASSLGRGSTDTQYF. The CDR3 nucleotides are TGTGCCAGTAGCCTCGGCCGGGGTAGCACAGATACGCAGTATTTT.

This chain uses TRBV7-2 with TRBJ2-7; 8 bases line up with TRBD2. CDR3 length: 15 residues. Trimming took 3 bases from V and 6 from J; bases not matched to a gene: 10. The germline V gene has CDR1 SGHTA and CDR2 FQGNSA. The CDR3 reads CASSLSSGGFLEQYF. The DNA for the CDR3 is TGTGCCAGCAGCTTGTCGAGCGGGGGATTCCTCGAGCAGTACTTC.

The V call is TRBV5-6, the J call TRBJ1-1; D unclear. This CDR3 region has 14 residues. The germline gives CDR1 SGHDT, CDR2 YYEEEE. V was shortened by 0 bases and J by 4 bases, with 10 bases between the two germline ends. CDR3: CASSLVGMPTEAFF. DNA of the CDR3: TGTGCCAGCAGCTTGGTAGGGATGCCCACTGAAGCTTTCTTT.

This chain links TRBV18 with TRBJ1-4; 9 nucleotides align to TRBD1. This CDR3 spans 14 amino acids. The V gene end was trimmed by 3 bases and the J gene end by 7 bases; junction bases not matched to a gene: 3. Germline V gene lookup returns CDR1 KGHSH and CDR2 LQKENI. This CDR3 is CASSPGQGPEKLFF. Here the CDR3 DNA reads TGTGCCAGCTCACCGGGACAGGGCCCTGAAAAACTGTTTTTT.

The rearrangement joins TRBV7-2 to TRBJ1-2, with 10 bases identical to TRBD1. The CDR3 spans 17 residues. Germline CDR1 is SGHTA and CDR2 is FQGNSA. The V segment lost 4 bases and the J segment 1 base; nucleotides outside the gene matches: 9. The CDR3: CASSSQRTGGVNYGYTF. The CDR3 DNA reads TGTGCCAGCAGCTCACAGAGGACAGGGGGAGTTAACTATGGCTACACCTTC.

This CDR3 reads CASSLSVEQYF. CDR3 nucleotides: TGTGCCAGCAGCTTATCGGTCGAGCAGTACTTC. The rearrangement links TRBV11-1 to TRBJ2-7; D is ambiguous. Per the germline V gene, CDR1 is SGHAT and CDR2 is FQDESV (reference sequence). The germline V and J ends were trimmed by 2 bases and 6 bases, with 5 bases remaining between them. The CDR3 is 11 residues long.